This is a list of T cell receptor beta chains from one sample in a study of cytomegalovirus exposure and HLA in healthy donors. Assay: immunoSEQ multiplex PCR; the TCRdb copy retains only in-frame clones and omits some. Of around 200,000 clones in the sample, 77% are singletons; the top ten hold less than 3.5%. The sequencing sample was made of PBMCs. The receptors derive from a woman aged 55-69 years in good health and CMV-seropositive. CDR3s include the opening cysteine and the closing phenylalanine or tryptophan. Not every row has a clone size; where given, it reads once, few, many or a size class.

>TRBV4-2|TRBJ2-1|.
CASSPKGLAGDVEQFF
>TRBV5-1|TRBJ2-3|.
CASSLAQGDTDTQYF
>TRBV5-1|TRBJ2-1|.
CASSLQAGAAYNEQFF
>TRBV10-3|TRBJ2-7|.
CAISDREYEQYF
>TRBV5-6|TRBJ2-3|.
CASSFLIGSDTQYF
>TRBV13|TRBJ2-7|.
CASSDRRDRGLYEQYF
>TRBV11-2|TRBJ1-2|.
CASSISPRVSFLSRRGYTF
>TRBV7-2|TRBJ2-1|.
CASSPGMGINEQFF
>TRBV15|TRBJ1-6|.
CATSREGTRSPLHF
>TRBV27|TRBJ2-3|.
CASTPSGTSVPSTDTQYF
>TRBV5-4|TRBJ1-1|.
CASSPKGQGDTEAFF
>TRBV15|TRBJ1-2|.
CATSSSGTVYGYTF
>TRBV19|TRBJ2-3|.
CASSISAGPRYF
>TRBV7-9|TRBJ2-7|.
CSSSPGGGKYF
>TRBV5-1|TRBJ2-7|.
CASSPGTGSYEQYF
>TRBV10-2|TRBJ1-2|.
CASRTGGRGGYTF
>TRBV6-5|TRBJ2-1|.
CASSLTSIGYNEQFF
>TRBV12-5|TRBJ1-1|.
CASGLKQANTEAFF
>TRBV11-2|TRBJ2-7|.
CASSSQGYEQYF
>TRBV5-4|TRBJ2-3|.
CASSPWTSGNTDTQYF
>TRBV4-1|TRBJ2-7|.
CASSQPSGRRYEQYF
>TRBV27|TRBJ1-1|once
CASSLYRRNTEAFF
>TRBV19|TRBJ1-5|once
CASSKPRVDQPQHF
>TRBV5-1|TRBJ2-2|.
CASSGTSGGAVTGELFF
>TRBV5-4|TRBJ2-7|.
CASSLAAGQGGYEQYF
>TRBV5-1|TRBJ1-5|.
CASSFGQTNQPQHF
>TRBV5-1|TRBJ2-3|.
CASSPGGPADTQYF
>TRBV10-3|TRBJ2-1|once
CAIRLAGGGEQFF
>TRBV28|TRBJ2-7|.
CASSSHPRDEQYF
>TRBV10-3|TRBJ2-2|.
CAITPDSPGTGELFF
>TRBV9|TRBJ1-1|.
CASSSGNSYTEAFF
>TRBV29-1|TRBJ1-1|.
CSVGRTGNTEAFF
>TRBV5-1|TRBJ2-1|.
CASSLGLAGGRNEQFF
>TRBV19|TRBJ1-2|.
CASSRGQGIGYTF
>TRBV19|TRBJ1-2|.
CASTPGHRGGYGYTF
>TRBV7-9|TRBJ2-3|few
CASSQTLQGAHLTDTQYF
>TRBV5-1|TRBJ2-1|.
CASSFRTSGNEQFF